This TCR beta chain comes out of a study of cytomegalovirus exposure and HLA in healthy donors. Looking at the study overall: An early release of data contained 80 million to 85 million unique TCRs, which came from HLA-typed donors.

The germline V and J ends were trimmed by 3 bases and 8 bases, with 2 bases remaining between them. The CDR3 runs 10 residues. The germline V gene has CDR1 SNHLY and CDR2 FYNNEI. This clone was counted once. Antigen: not known. Researchers ran the PCR with 60 Vbeta and 13 Jbeta primers. Libraries were prepared by immunoSEQ multiplex PCR; TCRdb keeps only in-frame clonotypes and omits some of them. This table holds some 200,000 clones, over 60% found once. Study-level findings and limits: It was only CMV serostatus that was available as immune exposure information. Using the classifier, cytomegalovirus status was reportedly diagnosed with high specificity and sensitivity. Later analysis placed DRB1 highest and HLA-C lowest in TCR association rates, which differed by HLA locus.

This chain links TRBV2 with TRBJ2-1, with D hard to call. This sequence was found in a man aged 40-49 years in good health and CMV-seronegative. Sequenced: PBMCs. The DNA for the CDR3 is TGTGCCAGCAGTGACTATGAGCAGTTCTTC. Translation gives CASSDYEQFF.